This TCR beta chain was retrieved from a study of blood T cell repertoires in COVID-19. Study summary: Samples taken during acute and convalescent COVID-19 were collected in the United States, Italy and Spain.

Per the study methods: How many nucleated cells were present was estimated from reference gene primer amplification. Using immunoSEQ multiplex PCR, the repertoire was profiled, and TCRdb retains in-frame clones only, with some absent. D and trimming come from the DNA, and the V and J calls and clone size come from that table. The profile shows about 140,000 clones, about 80% of them singletons. The CDR3 sequence is 15 residues long. V lost 4 bases, J lost 4 bases, and 3 bases stayed unmatched. Germline loops: CDR1 SGHKS, CDR2 YYEKEE (reference sequence). This clonotype was sampled from a human donor in a cohort sampled during active COVID-19. Sample: peripheral blood. This sequence joins TRBV5-5 and TRBJ2-1, with TRBD2 matching 12 bases. The CDR3 reads CASSITSGGYNEQFF. The DNA for the CDR3 is TGTGCCAGCAGCATTACTAGCGGGGGGTACAATGAGCAGTTCTTC. Combining the CDR3 with reference TRBV5-5 and TRBJ2-1 gives the whole variable domain DAGVTQSPTHLIKTRGQQVTLRCSPISGHKSVSWYQQVLGQGPQFIFQYYEKEERGRGNFPDRFSARQFPNYSSELNVNALLLGDSALYLCASSITSGGYNEQFFGPGTRLTVL.